This note documents a single T cell receptor beta chain sequence. Germline-derived CDR1 and CDR2 are SGHVS and FNYEAQ. There are 15 residues in the CDR3. V shed 1 base and J shed 2 bases, with 12 bases lying between them. The data stem from a study of cytomegalovirus exposure and HLA in healthy donors. Vbeta (60) and Jbeta (13) primers were used in the PCR. Some clones are missing from TCRdb's copy, which holds only in-frame ones; the method was immunoSEQ multiplex PCR. This sample has 200,000 to 250,000 clones, with 85% to 90% found just once. Sequenced sample: PBMCs. The chain uses TRBV7-6 and TRBJ2-7; possible D gene TRBD1, 5 bases. The source is a young woman in good health and CMV-seronegative. Here the CDR3 DNA reads TGTGCCAGCAGCTTAGGGCAGGGCCGCCCCTACGAGCAGTACTTC. This sequence encodes CASSLGQGRPYEQYF.